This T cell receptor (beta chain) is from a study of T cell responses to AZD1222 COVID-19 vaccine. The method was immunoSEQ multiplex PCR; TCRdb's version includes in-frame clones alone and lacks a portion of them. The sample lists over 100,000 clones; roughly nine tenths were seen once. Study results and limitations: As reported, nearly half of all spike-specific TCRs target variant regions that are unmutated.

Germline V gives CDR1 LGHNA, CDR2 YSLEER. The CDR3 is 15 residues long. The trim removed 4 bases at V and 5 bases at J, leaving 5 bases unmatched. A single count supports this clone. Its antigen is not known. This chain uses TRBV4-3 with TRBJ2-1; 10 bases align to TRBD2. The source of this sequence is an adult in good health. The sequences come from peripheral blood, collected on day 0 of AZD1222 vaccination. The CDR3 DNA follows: TGCGCCAGCAGCCGCTTACTAGCGGGGAACAATGAGCAGTTCTTC. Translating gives CASSRLLAGNNEQFF.